Following are 6 T cell receptor beta chains from one sample sequenced in a study of T cells after yellow fever vaccination (dated by TCRdb to about 2019). Taken with the paper, the label for treatment or condition translates to: live attenuated yellow fever vaccine strain. Library preparation employed 5' RACE. The instrument given in TCRdb is Illumina HiSeq 2500. In-frame beta chains were kept once TCRdb had trimmed the public reads at Q25 with fastp and called clones with MiXCR. When rows share a CDR3 protein, they turn into one entry using the most common DNA and genes. This sample is represented by roughly 74,000 distinct CDR3 sequences; roughly 6.9% of them were singletons. Jointly, the top ten make up 35% to 45% of the sample. Sequenced material: CD8+ T cells sorted from PBMCs, taken 4 to 6 days after the first yellow fever vaccination. Receptors were obtained from a man aged 18 to 35 who received the YFV17D yellow fever vaccine.

This clonotype came up many times. The chain combines TRBV7-9 with TRBJ1-2; D not certain. Germline CDR1 and CDR2: SEHNR and FQNEAQ (reference sequence). Trimming took off 3 bases at V and 2 bases at J, with 10 bases between the two ends. This CDR3 has 14 residues. The CDR3 nucleotides read TGTGCCAGCAGCTTGGGAGCAGGAAACTATGGCTACACCTTC. This sequence encodes CASSLGAGNYGYTF.

This clonotype came up a few times. This sequence joins TRBV9 and TRBJ2-1; 10 bases match TRBD2. V gave up 2 bases and J gave up 4 bases; unmatched junction bases: 15. CDR1 SGDLS and CDR2 YYNGEE come from the germline V gene. The CDR3 consists of 19 residues. The CDR3 is CASSVGEGTAGGRYNEQFF. CDR3 bases: TGTGCCAGCAGCGTGGGAGAGGGCACAGCGGGGGGGCGGTACAATGAGCAGTTCTTC. The full variable domain, its missing parts supplied by reference TRBV9 and TRBJ2-1, is DSGVTQTPKHLITATGQRVTLRCSPRSGDLSVYWYQQSLDQGLQFLIQYYNGEERAKGNILERFSAQQFPDLHSELNLSSLELGDSALYFCASSVGEGTAGGRYNEQFFGPGTRLTVL.

This clonotype was seen a handful of times. The V and J genes are TRBV19 and TRBJ1-1, with D hard to call. CDR3 length equals 14 residues. The germline V gene has CDR1 LNHDA and CDR2 SQIVND (reference sequence). The V end was cut by 2 bases, the J end by 1 base, with 8 bases between. The CDR3 spells CASSISNRNTEAFF. The CDR3 DNA reads TGTGCCAGTAGTATATCCAACCGGAACACTGAAGCTTTCTTT.

V usage is TRBV7-8 and J usage is TRBJ1-2, with D tentatively TRBD1 (5 bases). This CDR3 is built from 15 residues. Germline V CDR1 and CDR2: SGHVS, FQNEAQ. V was trimmed by 5 bases and J by 4 bases, leaving 17 bases between them. This CDR3 reads CASSPGGGFGYGYTF. CDR3 DNA: TGTGCCAGCAGCCCGGGGGGAGGATTCGGCTATGGCTACACCTTC.

The rearrangement joins TRBV4-3 to TRBJ1-2, with no clear D. Germline V gene sequence: CDR1 LGHNA, CDR2 YSLEER. Trimming pared 5 bases from V and 8 bases from J, leaving 15 bases between. CDR3 size: 13 residues. The CDR3 coding sequence is TGCGCCAGCAGCTCCGGGATCCCGGGAGGCTACACCTTC. It yields the protein CASSSGIPGGYTF.

This clonotype was detected many times. The chain recombines TRBV28 with TRBJ2-5; no reliable D call. V was pared by 5 bases and J by 4 bases, with 8 bases between. The germline V gene has CDR1 MDHEN and CDR2 SYDVKM. This CDR3 is 12 amino acids long. The CDR3 spells CASSPNGETQYF. The CDR3 DNA follows: TGTGCCAGCAGTCCTAATGGAGAGACCCAGTACTTC.